This TCR beta chain was recovered during a study of blood T cell repertoires in COVID-19 (dated by TCRdb to 2018 to 2020). Looking at the study overall: Samples from collaborators originated in the United States, Italy and Spain and spanned both the acute and convalescent phases of COVID-19. The material from the prospective study consisted of cDNA or gDNA derived from T cells, B-cell-depleted T cells, or PBMCs. Subjects who had been exposed to COVID-19, were actively infected with it, or had recovered from it provided the deeply sampled blood TCRbeta repertoires that made up the dataset. The repertoires were released in a freely available public database intended as a resource for research on the immune response to SARS-CoV-2. Samples were obtained from the ongoing ImmuneRACE study (first 160 participants) and from roughly 1,300 subjects provided by 6 global collaborators. A de-identified subject ID, COVID-19 status, age in years and sex were almost always included in the sample metadata. Where available, HLA class I and class II types were taken from metadata supplied by the sample provider and were not determined by assay-based typing. Results and caveats for the whole study, not just this receptor: The amount of clinical and demographic metadata varied by source and participant and was provided uncurated.

In regard to this clone: It has no known antigen specificity. The input lacks base qualities; no much larger clone sits a single base away.

Collaborating institutions collected whole blood in K2EDTA tubes following their own protocols. For TCRbeta analysis, collaborator samples were shipped as frozen whole blood, as isolated PBMCs, or as DNA extracted from either sample type. TCRbeta CDR3 regions were amplified from genomic DNA using the immunoSEQ Assay, a bias-controlled multiplex PCR. The source study handled its data this way. Within the assay, amplification of reference gene primers was used to estimate how many nucleated cells each sample contained. Sequence reads were collapsed and filtered to measure the absolute abundance of every unique TCRbeta CDR3 rearrangement. For each sample, productive Simpson clonality was calculated as the square root of Simpson's diversity index across productive rearrangements. The source is immuneACCESS, and TCRdb retained only in-frame sequences with V and J called. Part of the clones is not carried over; for the studies checked, unresolved V genes explain less than half of this, and the remainder is unexplained. V, J and clone size are taken as reported in that table, and D and trimming were inferred from the DNA itself. The sample profile shows fewer than 200,000 clones; roughly nine tenths of them were found once. Clones ranked in the top ten supply around 21% of the sample.

The germline V gene specifies MNHEY as CDR1 and SVGAGI as CDR2. Measured from the cysteine to the phenylalanine, the CDR3 is 14 residues long. This entry keeps only the CDR3 DNA: 42 bases, framed from base 1. Trimming removed 7 bases from V and 3 bases from J; the gene matches leave 6 bases unexplained. The sample taken for sequencing was peripheral blood. In this chain, TRBV6-5 is recombined with TRBJ1-3, with TRBD1 identical over 7 junction bases. The receptor's source is a man aged 65 to 79 with active or convalescent COVID-19. The nucleotides are TGTGCCAGCATCCGAGGGACAGATGGAAACACCATATATTTT. The translation is CASIRGTDGNTIYF.